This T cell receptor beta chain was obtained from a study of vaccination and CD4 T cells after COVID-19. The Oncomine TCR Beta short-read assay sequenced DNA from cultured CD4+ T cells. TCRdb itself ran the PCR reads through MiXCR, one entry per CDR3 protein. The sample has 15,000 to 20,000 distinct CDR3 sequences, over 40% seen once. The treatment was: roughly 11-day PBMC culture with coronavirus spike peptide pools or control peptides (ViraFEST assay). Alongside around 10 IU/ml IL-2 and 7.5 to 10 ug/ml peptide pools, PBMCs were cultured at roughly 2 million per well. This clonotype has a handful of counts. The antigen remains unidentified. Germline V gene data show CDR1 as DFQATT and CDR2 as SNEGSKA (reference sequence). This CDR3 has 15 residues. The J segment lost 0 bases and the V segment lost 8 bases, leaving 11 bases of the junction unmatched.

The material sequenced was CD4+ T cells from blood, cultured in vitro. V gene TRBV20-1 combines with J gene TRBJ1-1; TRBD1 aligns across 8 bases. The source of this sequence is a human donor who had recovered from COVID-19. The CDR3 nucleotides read TGCAGTTCCCAAGGACAGGGTAATTTGAACACTGAAGCTTTCTTT. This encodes CSSQGQGNLNTEAFF.